This T cell receptor (beta chain) is drawn from a study of shared clonotypes between healthy human individuals. Roughly 27,000 T cell genomes, or about 0.2 ug DNA, went into the sorted-subset replicate PCRs. Clones were read by immunoSEQ multiplex PCR, and TCRdb kept only the in-frame ones, dropping some. The profile shows about 110,000 clones, 55% to 70% of them singletons. The J segment lost 0 bases and the V segment lost 4 bases, leaving 2 bases of the junction unmatched. Germline V CDR1 and CDR2: MRHNA, SNTAGT. CDR3 length equals 15 residues. The rearrangement links TRBV6-4 to TRBJ2-3; 9 nucleotides agree with TRBD2. The material sequenced was memory CD8+ T cells sorted from blood. Subset here: CD45RO+ cells pooled with CCR7-negative TemRA cells. This TCR was sampled from a woman aged 25 to 39 in good health. Written as DNA, the CDR3 is TGTGCCAGCAGTGTTCTAGCGGGGAGCACAGATACGCAGTATTTT. Its translation: CASSVLAGSTDTQYF.